This is a list of T cell receptor beta chains from one sample in a study of cytomegalovirus exposure and HLA in healthy donors. Libraries were prepared by immunoSEQ multiplex PCR; TCRdb keeps only in-frame clonotypes and omits some of them. The repertoire holds some 170,000 clones, with 60% to 80% as singletons. The sample comprised PBMCs. Receptor source: a man aged 60 to 69 in good health and CMV-seronegative. Each CDR3 is given with its conserved first and last residue. Fields, in order: V gene, J gene, clone size, D gene, CDR3 DNA, CDR3 protein. A D gene is named only where the DNA matches it firmly. Part of the rows lack a size; the others show once, few, many or a class for expanded clones.

v_call: TRBV15; j_call: TRBJ2-7; clone_size: -; d_call: -; cdr3_nt: TGTGCCACCAGCAGAGATGCAGGGCCCTACGAGCAGTACTTC; cdr3_aa: CATSRDAGPYEQYF
v_call: TRBV27; j_call: TRBJ1-1; clone_size: -; d_call: -; cdr3_nt: TGTGCCAGCAGTTTAGGGGGGGCGAAAAGGACAGCTTTCTTT; cdr3_aa: CASSLGGAKRTAFF
v_call: TRBV6-8; j_call: TRBJ1-4; clone_size: -; d_call: TRBD1; cdr3_nt: TGTGCCAGCAGCCTCACAGGGGGAGCAACTAATGAAAAACTGTTTTTT; cdr3_aa: CASSLTGGATNEKLFF
v_call: TRBV29-1; j_call: TRBJ1-4; clone_size: -; d_call: TRBD1; cdr3_nt: TGCAGCGTTGAGTTGGACAGGGGGCTGAAACTGTTTTTT; cdr3_aa: CSVELDRGLKLFF
v_call: TRBV2; j_call: TRBJ2-3; clone_size: once; d_call: -; cdr3_nt: TGTGCCAGCAGTCCTACAGATACGCAGTATTTT; cdr3_aa: CASSPTDTQYF
v_call: TRBV13; j_call: TRBJ1-1; clone_size: -; d_call: -; cdr3_nt: TGTGCCAGCAGCTTACGGGGGACTGAAGCTTTCTTT; cdr3_aa: CASSLRGTEAFF
v_call: TRBV7-9; j_call: TRBJ2-3; clone_size: -; d_call: TRBD2; cdr3_nt: TGTGCCAGCAGCAGACTAGCGGGAGGGCGAGATACGCAGTATTTT; cdr3_aa: CASSRLAGGRDTQYF
v_call: TRBV7-9; j_call: TRBJ2-3; clone_size: -; d_call: TRBD2; cdr3_nt: TGTTCCAGCACCCAAGGTAGCGGGGGGACAGATACGCAGTATTTT; cdr3_aa: CSSTQGSGGTDTQYF
v_call: TRBV7-2; j_call: TRBJ2-3; clone_size: -; d_call: TRBD2; cdr3_nt: TGTGCCAGCAGCTCGAGGACTAGCGCAACAGATACGCAGTATTTT; cdr3_aa: CASSSRTSATDTQYF
v_call: TRBV6-6; j_call: TRBJ2-7; clone_size: -; d_call: -; cdr3_nt: TGTGCCAGCAGCTTCTTATCCTACGAGCAGTACTTC; cdr3_aa: CASSFLSYEQYF
v_call: TRBV4-3; j_call: TRBJ2-2; clone_size: -; d_call: -; cdr3_nt: TGCGCCAGCAGCCAAGATTTGGGATCACAGGCGGCCGGCGCCGGGGAGCTGTTTTTT; cdr3_aa: CASSQDLGSQAAGAGELFF
v_call: TRBV28; j_call: TRBJ1-1; clone_size: -; d_call: -; cdr3_nt: TGTGCCAGCAGCTTTTTAAGCTCGAACACTGAAGCTTTCTTT; cdr3_aa: CASSFLSSNTEAFF
v_call: TRBV5-4; j_call: TRBJ2-1; clone_size: -; d_call: TRBD2; cdr3_nt: TGTGCCACCTTGACTAGCGGGAGCCTCAATGAGCAGTTCTTC; cdr3_aa: CATLTSGSLNEQFF
v_call: TRBV5-6; j_call: TRBJ2-7; clone_size: few; d_call: -; cdr3_nt: TGTGCCAGCAGCCCACGATTGGCCCCCTACGAGCAGTACTTC; cdr3_aa: CASSPRLAPYEQYF
v_call: TRBV5-1; j_call: TRBJ1-2; clone_size: -; d_call: -; cdr3_nt: TGCGCCAGCAGCTTGGATTCAGGGCGTTTAGAAGACTACACCTTC; cdr3_aa: CASSLDSGRLEDYTF
v_call: TRBV7-8; j_call: TRBJ1-1; clone_size: -; d_call: -; cdr3_nt: TGTGCCAGCAGTTCCGGGGGCGGGGGTACTGAAGCTTTCTTT; cdr3_aa: CASSSGGGGTEAFF
v_call: TRBV7-2; j_call: TRBJ2-4; clone_size: -; d_call: -; cdr3_nt: TGTGCCAGCAGCTTATGGGGCAGGGAAAACATTCAGTACTTC; cdr3_aa: CASSLWGRENIQYF
v_call: TRBV30; j_call: TRBJ2-5; clone_size: -; d_call: TRBD2; cdr3_nt: TGTGCCTGGGACCCCGGGACTAGCGGGGGGGCCGGGACCCAGTACTTC; cdr3_aa: CAWDPGTSGGAGTQYF
v_call: TRBV6-5; j_call: TRBJ1-1; clone_size: -; d_call: -; cdr3_nt: TGTGCCAGCATCTTAAGAGGGGGGGCGAACACTGAAGCTTTCTTT; cdr3_aa: CASILRGGANTEAFF
v_call: TRBV19; j_call: TRBJ2-3; clone_size: once; d_call: TRBD2; cdr3_nt: TGTGCCACCCAGGGACTAGCGGGAGCAGATACGCAGTATTTT; cdr3_aa: CATQGLAGADTQYF
v_call: TRBV11-2; j_call: TRBJ2-1; clone_size: -; d_call: TRBD2; cdr3_nt: TGTGCCAGCAGCTCCTTGGCGGGGGTGGGGAATGAGCAGTTCTTC; cdr3_aa: CASSSLAGVGNEQFF
v_call: TRBV5-8; j_call: TRBJ1-5; clone_size: once; d_call: -; cdr3_nt: TGTGCCAGCAATCCAGGACAGATTAGCAATCAGCCCCAGCATTTT; cdr3_aa: CASNPGQISNQPQHF
v_call: TRBV28; j_call: TRBJ1-2; clone_size: -; d_call: TRBD1; cdr3_nt: TGTGCCAGCAGTCCCCACCGGGACAGGGATAATGGCTACACCTTC; cdr3_aa: CASSPHRDRDNGYTF
v_call: TRBV27; j_call: TRBJ1-4; clone_size: -; d_call: -; cdr3_nt: TGTGCCAGCAGTTTATTGGGGGCCTCTAATGAAAAACTGTTTTTT; cdr3_aa: CASSLLGASNEKLFF
v_call: TRBV2; j_call: TRBJ1-2; clone_size: -; d_call: TRBD1; cdr3_nt: TGTGCCAGCAGGGTCCGGACAGGGGGACTCTATGGCTACACCTTC; cdr3_aa: CASRVRTGGLYGYTF
v_call: TRBV5-1; j_call: TRBJ2-3; clone_size: -; d_call: TRBD1; cdr3_nt: TGCGCCAGCAGCTTGGCGGCAGGGGGCGGCACAGATACGCAGTATTTT; cdr3_aa: CASSLAAGGGTDTQYF
v_call: TRBV28; j_call: TRBJ2-1; clone_size: -; d_call: -; cdr3_nt: TGTGCCATACGAGCGGCCTCCTACAATGAGCAGTTCTTC; cdr3_aa: CAIRAASYNEQFF
v_call: TRBV7-2; j_call: TRBJ2-3; clone_size: -; d_call: -; cdr3_nt: TGTGCCAGCAGCCGAGAGTTCAGGGGGGCAGATACGCAGTATTTT; cdr3_aa: CASSREFRGADTQYF